This T cell receptor beta chain comes out of a study of PD-1 blockade in classical Hodgkin lymphoma. Regarding the study as a whole: Relapsed/refractory patients reportedly had lower baseline diversity than newly diagnosed patients. Anyone who began nivolumab under 1 year after ASCT was excluded. While CD8+ TCR diversity did not rise significantly by C4D1, CD4+ TCR diversity did.

A few counts support this clone. What it binds is unknown. Other DNA sequences within the sample encode an identical CDR3. Some clones are missing from TCRdb's copy, which holds only in-frame ones; the method was immunoSEQ multiplex PCR. The table shows around 44,000 clones, with 86% occurring only once. Germline values: CDR1 SEHNR, CDR2 FQNEAQ (reference sequence). The CDR3 has 13 amino acids. V was clipped by 2 bases and J by 4 bases, with 9 bases between them. Exposure to brentuximab vedotin varied, and each patient had relapsed following autologous stem cell transplantation. This clonotype was sampled from a human donor with classical Hodgkin lymphoma. The material was peripheral blood mononuclear cells (PBMCs), obtained before the second cycle of nivolumab. J is TRBJ2-7 and V is TRBV7-9; D ambiguous. For the CDR3, the DNA is TGTGCCAGCAGCTTATTGGGGTCATACGAGCAGTACTTC. It specifies CASSLLGSYEQYF.